These 11 T cell receptor beta chains came from one sample sequenced in a study of blood T cell repertoires in COVID-19. TCRdb's table, derived via immunoSEQ multiplex PCR, lists solely in-frame clones and lacks some. This sample has approximately 68,000 clones; more than 75% occur once, and the top ten carry approximately 11%. Sequencing input: peripheral blood. These TCRs come from a man in his sixties or seventies with active or convalescent COVID-19.

Worth noting for this clone: The missing conserved phenylalanine or tryptophan at the end of this CDR3 makes a read error likely. The limits of the CDR3 on the DNA are not certain, so only TCRdb's listed CDR3 is given. This chain uses TRBV2 with TRBJ1-1; the table's TRBD1 call for D was not verified on the DNA. The CDR3 spans 12 residues, counting both ends. Germline CDR1 SNHLY, CDR2 FYNNEI. The CDR3 here is CASSLRQAILGL.

The chain combines TRBV11-2 with TRBJ2-7, with 7 bases that match TRBD1. Trimming cost V 5 bases and J 1 base; bases outside gene matches: 8. There are 15 residues in the CDR3. CDR1 is SGHAT and CDR2 is FQNNGV in the germline V gene. The CDR3 spells CASSPLGTVSYEQYF. The CDR3 bases are TGTGCCAGCAGCCCCCTCGGGACAGTATCCTACGAGCAGTACTTC.

J is TRBJ1-1 and V is TRBV28; D may be TRBD1 (6 bases). The germline CDR1 and CDR2 sequences are MDHEN and SYDVKM. V lost 11 bases, J lost 7 bases, and 17 bases lay in between. CDR3 length equals 12 residues. CDR3 nucleotides: TGTGCCGGATCAGGGGTCTTTGGTGAAGCTTTCTTT. The encoded protein is CAGSGVFGEAFF.

The J gene is TRBJ2-7, the V gene TRBV13; D is ambiguous. The CDR3 runs to 14 residues. The ends were cut back, 0 bases at V and 4 bases at J, with 10 bases in the middle. Germline V gives CDR1 PRHDT, CDR2 FYEKMQ (reference sequence). The CDR3 nucleotides are TGTGCCAGCAGCTTAGGGACATTATATTACGAGCAGTACTTC. It translates to CASSLGTLYYEQYF.

The gene calls are TRBV28 and TRBJ1-1; D is unclear. V was cut by 6 bases and J by 8 bases, with 13 bases left in between. The CDR3 is made up of 12 amino acids. The germline CDR1 and CDR2 sequences are MDHEN and SYDVKM. CDR3 sequence: CASSLSVTEAFF. The CDR3 DNA sequence: TGTGCCAGCAGCCTATCGGTGACAGAAGCTTTCTTT. Variable domain in full (rest from reference TRBV28 and TRBJ1-1): DVKVTQSSRYLVKRTGEKVFLECVQDMDHENMFWYRQDPGLGLRLIYFSYDVKMKEKGDIPEGYSVSREKKERFSLILESASTNQTSMYLCASSLSVTEAFFGQGTRLTVV.

This clone showed up just once. The chain couples TRBV6-6 to TRBJ2-7; TRBD1 matches at 10 bases. The V segment lost 2 bases and the J segment 6 bases; nucleotides outside the gene matches: 7. CDR1 is MNHNY, CDR2 SVGAGI, per germline (reference sequence). The CDR3 totals 15 residues. The CDR3 DNA reads TGTGCCAGCAGTTACGGGGGGACAGGGGACACCGAGCAGTACTTC. Translation gives CASSYGGTGDTEQYF.

V gene TRBV11-2 combines with J gene TRBJ2-2, with D possibly being TRBD2 (6 bases). The CDR3 is made up of 15 amino acids. Deletions cut 1 base from V and 5 bases from J, with 11 bases between. Germline V gene sequence: CDR1 SGHAT, CDR2 FQNNGV. CDR3 nucleotides: TGTGCCAGCAGCTTAGGGGGACTGGTAACCGGGGAGCTGTTTTTT. Translation gives CASSLGGLVTGELFF. Full variable domain (missing parts from reference TRBV11-2 and TRBJ2-2): EAGVAQSPRYKIIEKRQSVAFWCNPISGHATLYWYQQILGQGPKLLIQFQNNGVVDDSQLPKDRFSAERLKGVDSTLKIQPAKLEDSAVYLCASSLGGLVTGELFFGEGSRLTVL.

As DNA, the CDR3 is TGCAGCGCCCGACAGGCCGGGTACACTGAAGCTTTCTTT. It specifies CSARQAGYTEAFF. This chain joins TRBV29-1 and TRBJ1-1, with D perhaps TRBD1 (6 bases). Germline CDR1 is SQVTM and CDR2 is ANQGSEA. The V end lost 7 bases, the J end lost 3 bases, and 15 bases lay between the germline ends. This CDR3 region has 13 residues.

This chain uses TRBV10-1 with TRBJ2-1, with 10 nucleotides matching TRBD2. Germline CDR1 reads WNHNN; CDR2 reads SYGVQD (reference sequence). The CDR3 totals 15 residues. The V segment lost 6 bases and the J segment 0 bases; nucleotides outside the gene matches: 2. The chain's CDR3 is CASSASGSSYNEQFF. As DNA, the CDR3 is TGCGCCAGCAGCGCTAGCGGGAGCTCCTACAATGAGCAGTTCTTC.

The chain has TRBV7-8 and TRBJ1-6; 10 nucleotides agree with TRBD1. Germline CDR1 reads SGHVS; CDR2 reads FQNEAQ. Germline trimming cut 3 bases from V and 7 bases from J; bases unmatched to any gene: 3. This CDR3 has 15 residues. The CDR3 region has the DNA TGTGCCAGCAGCTTCGGACAGGGGGGAAATTCACCCCTCCACTTT. Amino acids: CASSFGQGGNSPLHF.

The genes are TRBV18 and TRBJ2-5; maybe TRBD2 (5 bases). There are 14 residues in the CDR3. V gave up 3 bases and J gave up 2 bases, with 10 bases separating them. Germline values: CDR1 KGHSH, CDR2 LQKENI. The DNA of the CDR3 is TGTGCCAGCTCACCCCGGGAAGGACAAGAGACCCAGTACTTC. Translating gives CASSPREGQETQYF.